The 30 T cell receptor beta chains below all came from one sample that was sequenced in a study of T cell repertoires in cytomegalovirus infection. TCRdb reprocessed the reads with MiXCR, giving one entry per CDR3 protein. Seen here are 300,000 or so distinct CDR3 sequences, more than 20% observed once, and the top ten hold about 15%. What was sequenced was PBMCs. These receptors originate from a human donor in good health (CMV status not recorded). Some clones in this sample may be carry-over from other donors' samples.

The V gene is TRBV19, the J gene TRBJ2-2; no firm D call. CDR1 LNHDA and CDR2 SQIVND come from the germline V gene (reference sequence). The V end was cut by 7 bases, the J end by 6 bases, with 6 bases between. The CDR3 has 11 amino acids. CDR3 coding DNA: TGTGCCAGTAATTTGGCCGGGGAGCTGTTTTTT. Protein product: CASNLAGELFF.

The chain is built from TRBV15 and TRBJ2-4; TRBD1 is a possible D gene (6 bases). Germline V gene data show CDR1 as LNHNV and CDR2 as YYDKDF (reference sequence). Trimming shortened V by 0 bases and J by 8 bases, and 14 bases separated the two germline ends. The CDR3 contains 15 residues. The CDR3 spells CATSRDLQGWDIQYF. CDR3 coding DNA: TGTGCCACCAGCAGAGATCTCCAGGGGTGGGACATTCAGTACTTC.

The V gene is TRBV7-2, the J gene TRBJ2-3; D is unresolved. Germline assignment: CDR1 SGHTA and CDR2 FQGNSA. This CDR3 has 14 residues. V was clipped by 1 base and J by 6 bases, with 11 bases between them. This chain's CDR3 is CASSLGIASDTQYF. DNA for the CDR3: TGTGCCAGCAGCTTAGGAATAGCTTCGGATACGCAGTATTTT.

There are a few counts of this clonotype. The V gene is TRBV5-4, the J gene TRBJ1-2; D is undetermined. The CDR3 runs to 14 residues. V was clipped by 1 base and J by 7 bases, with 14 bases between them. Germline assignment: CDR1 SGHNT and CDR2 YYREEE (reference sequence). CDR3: CASSLLAEASGYTF. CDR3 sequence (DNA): TGTGCCAGCAGCTTGTTGGCCGAAGCAAGTGGCTACACCTTC.

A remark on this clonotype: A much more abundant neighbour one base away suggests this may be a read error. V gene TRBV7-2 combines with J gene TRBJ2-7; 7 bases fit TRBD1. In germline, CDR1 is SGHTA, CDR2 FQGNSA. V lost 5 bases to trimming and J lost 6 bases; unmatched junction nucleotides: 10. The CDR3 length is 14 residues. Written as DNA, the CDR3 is TGTGCCAGCAGCCCATACATGACAGGGACCGAGCAGTACTTC. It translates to CASSPYMTGTEQYF.

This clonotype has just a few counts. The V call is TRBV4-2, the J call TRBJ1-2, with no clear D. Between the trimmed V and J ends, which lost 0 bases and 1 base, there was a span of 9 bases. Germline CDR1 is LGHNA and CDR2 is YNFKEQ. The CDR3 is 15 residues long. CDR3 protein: CASSQDTERNYGYTF. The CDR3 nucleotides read TGTGCCAGCAGCCAAGATACGGAACGTAACTATGGCTACACCTTC.

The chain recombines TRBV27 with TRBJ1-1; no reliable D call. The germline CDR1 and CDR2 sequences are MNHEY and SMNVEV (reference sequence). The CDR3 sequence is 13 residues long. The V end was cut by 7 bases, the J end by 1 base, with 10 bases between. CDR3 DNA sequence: TGTGCCAGCACCCTAGGCCGGAACACTGAAGCTTTCTTT. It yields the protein CASTLGRNTEAFF.

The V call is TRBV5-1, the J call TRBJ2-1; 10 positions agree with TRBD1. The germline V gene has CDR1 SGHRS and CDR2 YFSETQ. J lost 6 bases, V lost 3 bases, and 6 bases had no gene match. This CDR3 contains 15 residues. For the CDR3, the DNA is TGCGCCAGCAGCTCGGGGAGACAGGGGGCCAATGAGCAGTTCTTC. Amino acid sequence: CASSSGRQGANEQFF. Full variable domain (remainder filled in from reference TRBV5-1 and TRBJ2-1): KAGVTQTPRYLIKTRGQQVTLSCSPISGHRSVSWYQQTPGQGLQFLFEYFSETQRNKGNFPGRFSGRQFSNSRSEMNVSTLELGDSALYLCASSSGRQGANEQFFGPGTRLTVL.

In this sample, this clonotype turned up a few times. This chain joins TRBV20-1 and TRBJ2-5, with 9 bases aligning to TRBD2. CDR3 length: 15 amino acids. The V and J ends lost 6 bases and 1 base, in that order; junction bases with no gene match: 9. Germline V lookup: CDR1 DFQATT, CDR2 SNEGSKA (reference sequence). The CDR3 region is CSAQDSGGFQETQYF. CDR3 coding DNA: TGCAGTGCACAGGATAGCGGGGGCTTCCAAGAGACCCAGTACTTC.

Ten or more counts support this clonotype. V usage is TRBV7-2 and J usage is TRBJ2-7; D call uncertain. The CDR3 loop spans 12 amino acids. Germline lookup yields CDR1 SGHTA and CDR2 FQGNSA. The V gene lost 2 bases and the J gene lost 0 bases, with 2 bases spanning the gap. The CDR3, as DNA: TGTGCCAGCAGCTTAAACTCCTACGAGCAGTACTTC. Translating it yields CASSLNSYEQYF. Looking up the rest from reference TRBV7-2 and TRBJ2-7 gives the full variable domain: GAGVSQSPSNKVTEKGKDVELRCDPISGHTALYWYRQSLGQGLEFLIYFQGNSAPDKSGLPSDRFSAERTGGSVSTLTIQRTQQEDSAVYLCASSLNSYEQYFGPGTRLTVT.

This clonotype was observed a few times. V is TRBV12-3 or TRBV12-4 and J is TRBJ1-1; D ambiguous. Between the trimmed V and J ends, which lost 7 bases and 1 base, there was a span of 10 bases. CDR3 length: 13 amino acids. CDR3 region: CASIEGWNTEAFF. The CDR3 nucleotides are TGTGCCAGCATCGAGGGATGGAACACTGAAGCTTTCTTT.

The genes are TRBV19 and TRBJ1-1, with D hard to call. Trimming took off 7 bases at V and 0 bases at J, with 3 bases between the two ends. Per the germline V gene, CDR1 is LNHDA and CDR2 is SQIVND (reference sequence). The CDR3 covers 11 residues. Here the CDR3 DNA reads TGTGCCAGTATAATGAACACTGAAGCTTTCTTT. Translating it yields CASIMNTEAFF. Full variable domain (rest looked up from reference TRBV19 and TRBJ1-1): DGGITQSPKYLFRKEGQNVTLSCEQNLNHDAMYWYRQDPGQGLRLIYYSQIVNDFQKGDIAEGYSVSREKKESFPLTVTSAQKNPTAFYLCASIMNTEAFFGQGTRLTVV.

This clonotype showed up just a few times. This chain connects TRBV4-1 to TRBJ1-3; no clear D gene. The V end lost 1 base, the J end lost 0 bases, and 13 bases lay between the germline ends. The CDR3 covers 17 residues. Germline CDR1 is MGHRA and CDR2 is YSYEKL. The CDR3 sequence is CASSQGLLTSSGNTIYF. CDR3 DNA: TGCGCCAGCAGCCAAGGACTGCTGACCTCCTCTGGAAACACCATATATTTT.

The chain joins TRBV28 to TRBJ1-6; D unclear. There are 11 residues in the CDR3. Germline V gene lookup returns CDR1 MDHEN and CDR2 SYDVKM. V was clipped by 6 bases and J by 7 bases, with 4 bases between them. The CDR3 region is CASSGNSPLHF. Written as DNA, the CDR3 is TGTGCCAGCAGCGGGAATTCACCCCTCCACTTT.

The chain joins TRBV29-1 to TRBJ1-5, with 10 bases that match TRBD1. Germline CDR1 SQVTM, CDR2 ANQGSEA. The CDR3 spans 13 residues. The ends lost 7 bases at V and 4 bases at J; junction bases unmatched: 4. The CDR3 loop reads CSGGQGPNQPQHF. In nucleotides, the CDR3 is TGCAGCGGGGGACAGGGGCCAAATCAGCCCCAGCATTTT.

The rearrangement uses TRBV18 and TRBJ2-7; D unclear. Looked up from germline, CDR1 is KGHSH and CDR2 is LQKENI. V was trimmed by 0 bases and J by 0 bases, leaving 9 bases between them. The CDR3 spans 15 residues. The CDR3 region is CASSPPKVISYEQYF. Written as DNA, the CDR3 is TGTGCCAGCTCACCACCGAAGGTGATCTCCTACGAGCAGTACTTC.

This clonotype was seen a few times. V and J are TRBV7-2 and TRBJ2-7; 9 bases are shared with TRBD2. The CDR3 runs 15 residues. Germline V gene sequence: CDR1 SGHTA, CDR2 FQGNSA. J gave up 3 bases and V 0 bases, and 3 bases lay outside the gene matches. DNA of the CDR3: TGTGCCAGCAGCTTAGCGGGGACTAGCAACTACGAGCAGTACTTC. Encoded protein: CASSLAGTSNYEQYF.

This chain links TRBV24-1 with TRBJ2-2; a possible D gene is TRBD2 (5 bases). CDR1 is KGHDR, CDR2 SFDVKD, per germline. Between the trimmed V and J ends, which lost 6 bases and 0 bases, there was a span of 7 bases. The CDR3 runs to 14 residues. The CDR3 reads CATSLGANTGELFF. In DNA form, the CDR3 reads TGTGCCACCAGTCTGGGAGCGAACACCGGGGAGCTGTTTTTT.

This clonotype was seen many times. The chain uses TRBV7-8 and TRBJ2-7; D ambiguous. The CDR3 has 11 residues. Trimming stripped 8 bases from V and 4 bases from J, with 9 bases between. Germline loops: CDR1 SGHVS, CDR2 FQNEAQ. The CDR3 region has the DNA TGTGCCAGCGGGATTGATTACGAGCAGTACTTC. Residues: CASGIDYEQYF.

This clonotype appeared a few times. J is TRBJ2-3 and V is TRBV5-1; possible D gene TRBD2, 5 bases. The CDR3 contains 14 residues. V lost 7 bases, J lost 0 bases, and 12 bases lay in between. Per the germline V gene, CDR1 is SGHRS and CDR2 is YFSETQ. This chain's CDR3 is CASHGVSSTDTQYF. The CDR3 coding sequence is TGCGCCAGCCACGGGGTATCTAGCACAGATACGCAGTATTTT.

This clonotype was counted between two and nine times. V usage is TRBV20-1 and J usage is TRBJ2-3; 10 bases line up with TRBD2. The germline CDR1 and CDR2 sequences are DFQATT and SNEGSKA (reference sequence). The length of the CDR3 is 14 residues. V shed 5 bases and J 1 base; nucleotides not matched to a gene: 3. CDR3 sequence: CSAPGTSGTDTQYF. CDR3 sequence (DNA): TGCAGTGCTCCCGGGACTAGCGGCACAGATACGCAGTATTTT.

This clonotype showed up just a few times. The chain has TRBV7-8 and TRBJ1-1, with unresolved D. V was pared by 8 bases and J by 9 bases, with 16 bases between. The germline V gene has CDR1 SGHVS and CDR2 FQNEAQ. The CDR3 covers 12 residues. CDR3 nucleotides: TGTGCCAGCCGATTATGGGGTGAGAAAGCTTTCTTT. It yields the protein CASRLWGEKAFF.

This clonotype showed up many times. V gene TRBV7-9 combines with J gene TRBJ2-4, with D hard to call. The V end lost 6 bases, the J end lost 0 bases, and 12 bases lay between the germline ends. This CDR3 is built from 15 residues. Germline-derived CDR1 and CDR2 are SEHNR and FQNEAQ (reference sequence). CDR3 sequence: CASSPRDVAKNIQYF. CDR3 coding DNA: TGTGCCAGCAGTCCCCGCGACGTAGCCAAAAACATTCAGTACTTC.

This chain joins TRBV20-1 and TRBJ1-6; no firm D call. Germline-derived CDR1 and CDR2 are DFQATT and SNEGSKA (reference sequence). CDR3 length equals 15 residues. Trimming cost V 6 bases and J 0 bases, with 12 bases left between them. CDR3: CSAESMGSYNSPLHF. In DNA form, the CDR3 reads TGCAGTGCCGAATCAATGGGCTCCTATAATTCACCCCTCCACTTT.

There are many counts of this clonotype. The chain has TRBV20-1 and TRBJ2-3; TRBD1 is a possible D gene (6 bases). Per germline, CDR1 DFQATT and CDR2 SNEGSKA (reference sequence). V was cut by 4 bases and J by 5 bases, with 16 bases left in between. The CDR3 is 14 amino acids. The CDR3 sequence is CSATPGQLKDTQYF. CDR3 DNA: TGCAGTGCTACCCCAGGACAGCTAAAAGATACGCAGTATTTT.

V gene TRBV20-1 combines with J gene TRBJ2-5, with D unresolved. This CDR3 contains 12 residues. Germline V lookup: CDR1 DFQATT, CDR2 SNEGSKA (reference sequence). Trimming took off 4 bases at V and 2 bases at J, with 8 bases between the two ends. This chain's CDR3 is CSANGQQETQYF. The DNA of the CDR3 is TGCAGTGCTAACGGGCAGCAAGAGACCCAGTACTTC.

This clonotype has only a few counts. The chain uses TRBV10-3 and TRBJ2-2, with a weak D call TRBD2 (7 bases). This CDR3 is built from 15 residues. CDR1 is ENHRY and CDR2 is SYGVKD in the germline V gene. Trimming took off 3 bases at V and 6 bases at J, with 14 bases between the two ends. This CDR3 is CAISEGGAGPGELFF. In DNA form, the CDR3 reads TGTGCCATCAGTGAAGGGGGGGCAGGTCCCGGGGAGCTGTTTTTT.

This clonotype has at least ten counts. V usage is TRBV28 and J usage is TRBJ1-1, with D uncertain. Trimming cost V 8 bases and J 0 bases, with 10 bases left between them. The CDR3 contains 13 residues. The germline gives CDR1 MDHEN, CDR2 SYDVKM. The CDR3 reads CASVTGMNTEAFF. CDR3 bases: TGTGCCAGCGTCACCGGGATGAACACTGAAGCTTTCTTT.

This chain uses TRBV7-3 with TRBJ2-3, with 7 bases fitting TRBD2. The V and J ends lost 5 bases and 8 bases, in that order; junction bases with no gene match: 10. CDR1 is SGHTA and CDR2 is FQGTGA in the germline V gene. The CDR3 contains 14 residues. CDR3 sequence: CASSRGDRFATQYF. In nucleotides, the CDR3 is TGTGCCAGCAGCCGGGGGGATCGGTTTGCTACGCAGTATTTT.

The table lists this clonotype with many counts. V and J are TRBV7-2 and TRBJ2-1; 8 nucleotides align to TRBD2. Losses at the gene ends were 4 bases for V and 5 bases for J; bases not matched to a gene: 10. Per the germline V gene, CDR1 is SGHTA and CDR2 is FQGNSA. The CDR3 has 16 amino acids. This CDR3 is CASSSPGLATHNEQFF. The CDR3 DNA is TGTGCCAGCAGCTCGCCCGGACTAGCAACCCACAATGAGCAGTTCTTC. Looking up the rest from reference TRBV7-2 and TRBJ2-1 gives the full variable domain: GAGVSQSPSNKVTEKGKDVELRCDPISGHTALYWYRQSLGQGLEFLIYFQGNSAPDKSGLPSDRFSAERTGGSVSTLTIQRTQQEDSAVYLCASSSPGLATHNEQFFGPGTRLTVL.